What follows are 18 T cell receptor beta chains derived from one specimen sequenced in a study of blood T cell repertoires in COVID-19. Using immunoSEQ multiplex PCR, the repertoire was profiled, and TCRdb retains in-frame clones only, with some absent. The data contain 250,000 or so clones, around 90% of them singletons. Sequencing was done on a sample of peripheral blood. The origin of the receptors is a woman aged 25 to 39 with acute or convalescent COVID-19.

The genes are TRBV24-1 and TRBJ2-1; possible D gene TRBD1, 5 bases. The CDR3 consists of 14 residues. With 3 bases removed from V and 6 bases from J, the gap between germline ends came to 11 bases. Germline assignment: CDR1 KGHDR and CDR2 SFDVKD. CDR3 nucleotides: TGTGCCACCAGTGATCCGAGACAGAGCAATGAGCAGTTCTTC. Protein product: CATSDPRQSNEQFF.

V usage is TRBV5-4 and J usage is TRBJ2-3, with D unresolved. CDR1 and CDR2 from the germline V gene are SGHNT and YYREEE (reference sequence). The CDR3 runs 14 residues. With 3 bases removed from V and 4 bases from J, the gap between germline ends came to 12 bases. CDR3 nucleotide sequence: TGTGCCAGCAGCTCCCCCAATTTCCCAGATACGCAGTATTTT. Amino acids: CASSSPNFPDTQYF.

This chain connects TRBV7-9 to TRBJ1-1, with unresolved D. Trimming removed 5 bases at V and 2 bases at J, with 6 bases between. Germline CDR1 SEHNR, CDR2 FQNEAQ (reference sequence). The CDR3 is 12 amino acids. The CDR3 sequence is CASSPLNTEAFF. The CDR3 bases are TGTGCCAGCAGCCCCCTCAACACTGAAGCTTTCTTT.

This rearrangement joins TRBV30 to TRBJ2-7, with 13 bases identical to TRBD2. The CDR3 is made up of 15 amino acids. V was pared by 3 bases and J by 5 bases, with 7 bases of the junction left unmatched. Germline CDR1 and CDR2: GTSNPN and SVGIG (reference sequence). The CDR3 sequence: CAWSGLAGVRNEQYF. The CDR3, as DNA: TGTGCCTGGAGCGGACTAGCGGGAGTGAGGAACGAGCAGTACTTC.

The rearrangement uses TRBV12-3 or TRBV12-4 and TRBJ2-3, with 8 bases that match TRBD2. With V trimmed by 3 bases and J by 7 bases, 3 bases remained unmatched. The CDR3 spans 13 residues. DNA for the CDR3: TGTGCCAGCAGTTTGGGACTAGTTAATACGCAGTATTTT. Protein product: CASSLGLVNTQYF.

The J gene is TRBJ2-3, the V gene TRBV5-1; TRBD2 aligns across 12 bases. This CDR3 is built from 16 residues. Germline CDR1 is SGHRS and CDR2 is YFSETQ. The V segment lost 4 bases and the J segment 2 bases; nucleotides outside the gene matches: 5. CDR3 bases: TGCGCCAGCAGCCATGGACTAGCGGGAATCACAGATACGCAGTATTTT. The encoded protein is CASSHGLAGITDTQYF.

This clone appeared a single time. V is TRBV4-1 and J is TRBJ1-6; 10 bases agree with TRBD1. The CDR3 extends over 16 amino acids. V trimming: 2 bases; J trimming: 8 bases; junction bases outside the gene matches: 6. Germline CDR1 is MGHRA and CDR2 is YSYEKL. The CDR3 spells CASSQLGQGGHSPLHF. In DNA form, the CDR3 reads TGCGCCAGCAGCCAACTAGGACAGGGGGGACATTCACCCCTCCACTTT.

V gene TRBV6-1 combines with J gene TRBJ2-5; D might be TRBD2 (5 bases). The CDR3 sequence is 13 residues long. CDR1 is MNHNS, CDR2 SASEGT, per germline. V was trimmed by 6 bases and J by 5 bases, leaving 13 bases between them. CDR3 sequence reads: CASSRNTGETQYF. CDR3 nucleotide sequence: TGTGCCAGCAGCAGAAACACGGGGGAGACCCAGTACTTC.

About this clone: One end of the junction varies from germline; a read error may be responsible. The rearrangement uses TRBV10-3 and TRBJ2-3; TRBD1 matches 8 bases. Germline assignment: CDR1 ENHRY and CDR2 SYGVKD. The CDR3 runs 13 residues. In DNA form, the CDR3 reads TGTGCCATCAGACCAGGGGGCACAGGTACGCAGTATTTT. This sequence encodes CAIRPGGTGTQYF.

This clone is a singleton in its sample. This CDR3 is also generated by other DNA sequences in the sample. The chain combines TRBV20-1 with TRBJ2-7; a weak D match, TRBD1 (6 bases). The V gene's germline CDR1 is DFQATT and CDR2 SNEGSKA (reference sequence). The length of the CDR3 is 11 residues. Trimming stripped 3 bases from V and 3 bases from J, with 6 bases between. CDR3 amino acids: CSARDSYEQYF. The CDR3 DNA follows: TGCAGTGCTAGGGACAGCTACGAGCAGTACTTC.

The chain couples TRBV6-2 or TRBV6-3 to TRBJ2-1; tentative D call: TRBD2 (5 bases). This CDR3 has 14 amino acids. The V and J ends lost 0 bases and 3 bases respectively, with 6 bases between them. Germline loops: CDR1 MNHEY, CDR2 SVGEGT. CDR3 in amino acids: CASSYSSGYNEQFF. The CDR3 region has the DNA TGTGCCAGCAGTTACTCGAGCGGCTACAATGAGCAGTTCTTC.

The rearrangement joins TRBV30 to TRBJ2-1, with 7 bases that match TRBD2. Trimming at V came to 0 bases and at J to 10 bases, leaving 18 bases not matched to a gene. Germline-derived CDR1 and CDR2 are GTSNPN and SVGIG (reference sequence). The CDR3 is 17 residues long. The CDR3 DNA reads TGTGCCTGGAGTGTTAGGATTGGCCTAGCGGATTACAGGGAGCAGTTCTTC. Translated, it gives CAWSVRIGLADYREQFF.

The count of this clone is one. The chain recombines TRBV5-4 with TRBJ2-3; D remains ambiguous. The V end was cut by 6 bases, the J end by 6 bases, with 11 bases between. There are 12 residues in the CDR3. CDR1 is SGHNT and CDR2 is YYREEE in the germline V gene (reference sequence). The CDR3 DNA is TGTGCCAGCAATACCCCGAGGGATACGCAGTATTTT. This codes for CASNTPRDTQYF. Looking up the rest from reference TRBV5-4 and TRBJ2-3 gives the full variable domain: ETGVTQSPTHLIKTRGQQVTLRCSSQSGHNTVSWYQQALGQGPQFIFQYYREEENGRGNFPPRFSGLQFPNYSSELNVNALELDDSALYLCASNTPRDTQYFGPGTRLTVL.

V gene TRBV10-3 combines with J gene TRBJ2-3; the D gene is possibly TRBD1 (6 bases). The ends were cut back, 10 bases at V and 3 bases at J, with 14 bases in the middle. Germline-derived CDR1 and CDR2 are ENHRY and SYGVKD. The CDR3 spans 13 residues. The CDR3 bases are TGTGCCACCCAGGGGCAGGTAACAGATACGCAGTATTTT. As protein: CATQGQVTDTQYF.

The CDR3 sequence: CASSGTGEDEQYF. DNA of the CDR3: TGCGCCAGCAGTGGGACAGGTGAGGACGAGCAGTACTTC. This chain links TRBV10-1 with TRBJ2-7; TRBD1 matches at 7 bases. From germline, CDR1 is WNHNN and CDR2 SYGVQD (reference sequence). V trimming: 4 bases; J trimming: 5 bases; junction bases outside the gene matches: 5. The CDR3 extends over 13 amino acids.

The genes are TRBV6-5 and TRBJ2-7, with 9 bases fitting TRBD2. Per germline, CDR1 MNHEY and CDR2 SVGAGI. V lost 8 bases to trimming and J lost 2 bases; unmatched junction nucleotides: 10. The CDR3 contains 15 residues. The CDR3 loop is CASAYGLAGTYEQYF. DNA for the CDR3: TGTGCCAGCGCCTACGGCCTAGCGGGAACCTACGAGCAGTACTTC.

The CDR3 DNA follows: TGTGCCAGCAGTGACAGGGGGTTCACTGAAGCTTTCTTT. This gives the protein CASSDRGFTEAFF. J is TRBJ1-1 and V is TRBV12-3 or TRBV12-4; 9 bases are shared with TRBD1. The CDR3 has 13 residues. V shed 5 bases and J 4 bases; nucleotides not matched to a gene: 2.

The V and J genes are TRBV5-1 and TRBJ2-5, with 10 bases identical to TRBD1. J lost 4 bases, V lost 1 base, and 10 bases had no gene match. The CDR3 length is 17 residues. Germline V CDR1 and CDR2: SGHRS, YFSETQ. The CDR3 region is CASSLLGGQGSLETQYF. CDR3 sequence (DNA): TGCGCCAGCAGCTTGTTGGGGGGACAGGGGTCGTTAGAGACCCAGTACTTC.